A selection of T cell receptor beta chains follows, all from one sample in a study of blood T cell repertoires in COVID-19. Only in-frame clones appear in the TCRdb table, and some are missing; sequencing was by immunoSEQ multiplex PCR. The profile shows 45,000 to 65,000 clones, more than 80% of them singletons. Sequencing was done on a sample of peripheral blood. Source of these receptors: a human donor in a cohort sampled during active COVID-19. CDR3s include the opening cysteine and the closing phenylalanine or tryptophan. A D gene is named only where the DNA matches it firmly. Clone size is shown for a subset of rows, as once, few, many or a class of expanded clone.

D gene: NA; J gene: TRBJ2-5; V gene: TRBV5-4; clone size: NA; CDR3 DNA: TGTGCCAGCAGCAGGGGACTGCGGGAGACCCAGTACTTC; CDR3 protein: CASSRGLRETQYF
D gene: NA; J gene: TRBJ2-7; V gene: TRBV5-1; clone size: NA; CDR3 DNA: TGCGCCAGCAGCTTGACAGGGAACTACGAGCAGTACTTC; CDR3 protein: CASSLTGNYEQYF
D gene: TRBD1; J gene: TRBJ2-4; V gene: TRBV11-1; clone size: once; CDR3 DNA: TGTGCCAGCAGCCTCCAAGGGACAGGGGTTAAAAACATTCAGTACTTC; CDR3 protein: CASSLQGTGVKNIQYF
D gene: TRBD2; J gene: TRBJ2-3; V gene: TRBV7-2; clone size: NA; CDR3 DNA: TGTGCCAGCAGCTTATATGCGGGGGGGCCAGATACGCAGTATTTT; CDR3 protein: CASSLYAGGPDTQYF
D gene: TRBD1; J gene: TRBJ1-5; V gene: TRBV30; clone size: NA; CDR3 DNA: TGTGCCTGGCAGACAGGGAATAGCAATCAGCCCCAGCATTTT; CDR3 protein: CAWQTGNSNQPQHF
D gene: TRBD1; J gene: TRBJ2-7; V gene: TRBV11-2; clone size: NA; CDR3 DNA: TGTGCCAGCAGCCCCAGGACAGGGGGGGCCGGGGAGCAGTACTTC; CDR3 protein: CASSPRTGGAGEQYF
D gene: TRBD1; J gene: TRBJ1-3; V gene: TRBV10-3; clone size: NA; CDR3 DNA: TGTGCCATCAGAGGGGACAGTGGAAACACCATATATTTT; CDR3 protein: CAIRGDSGNTIYF
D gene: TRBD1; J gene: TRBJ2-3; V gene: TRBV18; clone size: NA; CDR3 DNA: TGTGCCAGCTCACCGATGAACAGGGGTATGACAGATACGCAGTATTTT; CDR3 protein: CASSPMNRGMTDTQYF
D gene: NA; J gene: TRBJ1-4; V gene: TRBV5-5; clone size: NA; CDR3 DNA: TGTGCCAGCAGCTTGGCTGTGTTTAATGAAAAACTGTTTTTT; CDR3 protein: CASSLAVFNEKLFF
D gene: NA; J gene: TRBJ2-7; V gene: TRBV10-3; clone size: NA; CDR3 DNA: TGTGCCATCAGTGATTCAGTACGAGGGCGCTACGAGCAGTACTTC; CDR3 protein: CAISDSVRGRYEQYF
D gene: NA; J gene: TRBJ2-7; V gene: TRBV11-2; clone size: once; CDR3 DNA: TGTGCCAGCAGCTTAAATCCGGGGGGCGCCTACGAGCAGTACTTC; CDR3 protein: CASSLNPGGAYEQYF
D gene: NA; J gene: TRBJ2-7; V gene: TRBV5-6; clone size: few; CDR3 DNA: TGTGCCAGCAGCTTGGAAGGCGGACTTCCCTACGAGCAGTACTTC; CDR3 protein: CASSLEGGLPYEQYF
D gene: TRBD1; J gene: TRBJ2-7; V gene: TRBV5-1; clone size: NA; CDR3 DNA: TGCGCCAGCAGCTCGGGGACAGGCTCCTACGAGCAGTACTTC; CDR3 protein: CASSSGTGSYEQYF
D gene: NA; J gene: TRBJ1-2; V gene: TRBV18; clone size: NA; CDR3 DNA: TGTGCCAGCTCACTCGGCGCAGGGGACTATGGCTACACCTTC; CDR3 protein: CASSLGAGDYGYTF
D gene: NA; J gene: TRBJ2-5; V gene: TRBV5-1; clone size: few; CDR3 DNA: TGCGCCAGCAGGCGATTGCAAGAGACCCAGTACTTC; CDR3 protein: CASRRLQETQYF
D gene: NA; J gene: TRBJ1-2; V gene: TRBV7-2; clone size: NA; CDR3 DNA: TGTGCCAGCAGCTTAGGGGGCAACTATGGCTACACCTTC; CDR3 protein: CASSLGGNYGYTF
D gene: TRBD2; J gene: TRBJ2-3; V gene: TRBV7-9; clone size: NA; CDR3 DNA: TGTGCCAGCAGCTTACTAGCGGGGGTCGTCGGAACGCAGTATTTT; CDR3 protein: CASSLLAGVVGTQYF
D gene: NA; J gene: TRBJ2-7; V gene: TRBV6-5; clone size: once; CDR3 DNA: TGTGCCAGCAGCTCTCCAGGGGGGACTGTCGAGCAGTACTTC; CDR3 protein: CASSSPGGTVEQYF
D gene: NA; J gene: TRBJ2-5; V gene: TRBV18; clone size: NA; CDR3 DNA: TGTGCCAGCTCAACAGGGTGGGAAGAGACCCAGTACTTC; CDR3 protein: CASSTGWEETQYF
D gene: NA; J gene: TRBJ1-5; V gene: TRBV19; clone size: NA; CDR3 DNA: TGTGCCAGTAGTATTTTGACAGGCAGGATGATGGGGCCAAGGGGTCAGCCCCAGCATTTT; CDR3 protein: CASSILTGRMMGPRGQPQHF
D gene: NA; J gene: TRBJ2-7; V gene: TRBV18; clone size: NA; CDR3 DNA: TGTGCCAGCTCACCACCATACGACAGACTCTACGAGCAGTACTTC; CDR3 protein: CASSPPYDRLYEQYF
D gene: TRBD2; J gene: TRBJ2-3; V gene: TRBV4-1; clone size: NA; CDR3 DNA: TGCGCCAGCAGCCAAGAACCCAATAGCGGGGGGGCAGATACGCAGTATTTT; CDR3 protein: CASSQEPNSGGADTQYF
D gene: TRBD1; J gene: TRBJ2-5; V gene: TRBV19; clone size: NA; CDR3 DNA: TGTGCCAGTAGTATTCGGGACAGGGTGGAGACCCAGTACTTC; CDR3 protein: CASSIRDRVETQYF
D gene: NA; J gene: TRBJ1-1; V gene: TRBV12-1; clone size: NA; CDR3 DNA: TGTGCCAGCAGCCGTCGCCCCCAACCGGACAGGAATGAGAACATGAACACTGAAGCTTTCTTT; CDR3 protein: CASSRRPQPDRNENMNTEAFF
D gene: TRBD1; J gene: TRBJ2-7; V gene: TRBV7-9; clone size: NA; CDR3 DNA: TGTGCCAGCAGCTTGGTAGGACAGGGGGCTCACGAGCAGTACTTC; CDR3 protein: CASSLVGQGAHEQYF
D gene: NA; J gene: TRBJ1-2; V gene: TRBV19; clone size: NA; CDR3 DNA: TGTGCCAGTAGTATTGTGCAGGGGTCTTACTATGGCTACACCTTC; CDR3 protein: CASSIVQGSYYGYTF
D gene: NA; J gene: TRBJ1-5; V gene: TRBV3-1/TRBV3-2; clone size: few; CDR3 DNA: TGTGCCAGCAGCCAAGTAGGGGATCAGCCCCAGCATTTT; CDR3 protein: CASSQVGDQPQHF
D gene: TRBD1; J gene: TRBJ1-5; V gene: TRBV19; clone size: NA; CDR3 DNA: TGTGCCAGTAGCCGGGACAGTTTATATCAGCCCCAGCATTTT; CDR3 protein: CASSRDSLYQPQHF
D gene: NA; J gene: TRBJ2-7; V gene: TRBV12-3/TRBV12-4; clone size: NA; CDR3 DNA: TGTGCCAGCAGTTTAGGTCTCTCCTACGAGCAGTACTTC; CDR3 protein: CASSLGLSYEQYF
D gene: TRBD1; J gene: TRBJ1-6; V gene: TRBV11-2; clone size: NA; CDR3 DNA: TGTGCCAGCAGCGTGGCAGGGGGTTCACCCCTCCACTTT; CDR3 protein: CASSVAGGSPLHF
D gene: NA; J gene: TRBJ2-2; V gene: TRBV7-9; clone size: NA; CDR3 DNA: TGTGCCAGCAGCTTAGATCGGGAGTCTGACACCGGGGAGCTGTTTTTT; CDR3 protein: CASSLDRESDTGELFF